This T cell receptor (beta chain) emerged from a study of blood T cell repertoires in COVID-19. Across the study: There were acute and convalescent COVID-19 samples, and they came from the United States, Italy and Spain. In each case, the material was cDNA or gDNA derived from T cells, B-cell-depleted T cells, or PBMCs.

The CDR3 spans 14 residues. The ends lost 2 bases at V and 6 bases at J; junction bases unmatched: 4. The germline V gene has CDR1 SGHRS and CDR2 YFSETQ. Profiled with immunoSEQ multiplex PCR; TCRdb holds only in-frame clones, not every one. The table has about 120,000 clones, 85% to 90% seen once. The sequencing input was peripheral blood. This TCR came from a woman in her forties or fifties with acute or convalescent COVID-19. The chain links TRBV5-1 to TRBJ1-2; TRBD1 matches 10 bases. CDR3 sequence reads: CASSLTDRGHGYTF. The CDR3 nucleotides are TGCGCCAGCAGCTTAACCGACAGGGGGCATGGCTACACCTTC. The whole variable domain, filled in from reference TRBV5-1 and TRBJ1-2, reads KAGVTQTPRYLIKTRGQQVTLSCSPISGHRSVSWYQQTPGQGLQFLFEYFSETQRNKGNFPGRFSGRQFSNSRSEMNVSTLELGDSALYLCASSLTDRGHGYTFGSGTRLTVV.